One and the same sample provided the 27 T cell receptor beta chains below, sequenced in a study of shared clonotypes between healthy human individuals. Only in-frame clones appear in the TCRdb table, and some are missing; sequencing was by immunoSEQ multiplex PCR. The sample lists approximately 2.5 million clones; more than 85% were seen once. Sample: naive CD4+ T cells from PBMCs. Subset in this sample: CD45RA+ positively selected. The receptor set was obtained from a young man in good health. Some clones in this sample may be carry-over from other donors' samples.

The rearrangement joins TRBV6-6 to TRBJ2-1, with TRBD2 matching over 7 bases. V shed 11 bases, J shed 2 bases, and the junction held 12 bases outside the gene matches. The length of the CDR3 is 15 residues. Per the germline V gene, CDR1 is MNHNY and CDR2 is SVGAGI (reference sequence). CDR3 amino acids: CAATRAGVPYNEQFF. DNA of the CDR3: TGTGCCGCAACAAGGGCGGGAGTTCCCTACAATGAGCAGTTCTTC.

The V gene is TRBV30, the J gene TRBJ2-1; D might be TRBD1 or TRBD2, each matching 5 bases. V gave up 6 bases and J gave up 15 bases, with 21 bases separating them. CDR3 length: 12 residues. CDR1 GTSNPN and CDR2 SVGIG come from the germline V gene (reference sequence). The CDR3 DNA reads as TGTGCCTGCTCCCCCGGGGCCTACCTTCGGTTCTTC. Protein sequence: CACSPGAYLRFF.

The rearrangement joins TRBV7-8 to TRBJ2-3, with D possibly being TRBD2 (6 bases). This CDR3 has 15 amino acids. The germline V gene encodes CDR1 SGHVS and CDR2 FQNEAQ. Trimming pared 5 bases from V and 3 bases from J, leaving 15 bases between. The CDR3 here is CASSLTRDFTDTQYF. The DNA of the CDR3 is TGTGCCAGCAGCCTAACTCGGGACTTTACAGATACGCAGTATTTT.

The chain employs TRBV5-6 and TRBJ1-2; no reliable D call. V was clipped by 5 bases and J by 8 bases, with 13 bases between them. This CDR3 spans 12 amino acids. Per the germline V gene, CDR1 is SGHDT and CDR2 is YYEEEE. The DNA for the CDR3 is TGTGCCAGCAGGGGCAGCGGTGGGGGCTACACCTTC. Translated: CASRGSGGGYTF.

The chain recombines TRBV11-3 with TRBJ2-7, with 7 nucleotides matching TRBD1. Germline V gives CDR1 SGHNT, CDR2 YENEEA. The CDR3 spans 14 residues. The ends lost 4 bases at V and 5 bases at J; junction bases unmatched: 8. The CDR3 loop is CASSSTGAWDEQYF. DNA of the CDR3: TGTGCCAGCAGCTCCACAGGGGCTTGGGACGAGCAGTACTTC.

The chain joins TRBV10-3 to TRBJ2-2; D remains ambiguous. The CDR3 has 17 amino acids. Germline values: CDR1 ENHRY, CDR2 SYGVKD. V lost 4 bases, J lost 1 base, and 16 bases lay in between. The CDR3 protein is CAISASSGSGNTGELFF. The CDR3 coding sequence is TGTGCCATCAGTGCTTCTTCCGGCTCGGGGAACACCGGGGAGCTGTTTTTT.

V gene TRBV2 combines with J gene TRBJ1-1; tentatively, D is TRBD1 (6 bases). Trimming removed 6 bases at V and 5 bases at J, with 19 bases between. Germline V gene lookup returns CDR1 SNHLY and CDR2 FYNNEI. The length of the CDR3 is 15 residues. The CDR3: CASSPGRGARTEAFF. DNA for the CDR3: TGTGCCAGCAGCCCTGGGAGGGGGGCGCGGACTGAAGCTTTCTTT.

This rearrangement joins TRBV7-2 to TRBJ2-6; perhaps D is TRBD1 or TRBD2 (5 bases each). V was trimmed by 5 bases and J by 0 bases, leaving 14 bases between them. Germline loops: CDR1 SGHTA, CDR2 FQGNSA. The CDR3 contains 17 residues. CDR3 residues: CASSMGPKLSGANVLTF. In DNA form, the CDR3 reads TGTGCCAGCAGCATGGGACCGAAACTCTCTGGGGCCAACGTCCTGACTTTC.

The chain is built from TRBV27 and TRBJ1-3; D remains ambiguous. CDR1 is MNHEY and CDR2 is SMNVEV in the germline V gene (reference sequence). V shed 6 bases and J shed 2 bases, with 11 bases lying between them. The CDR3 sequence is 14 residues long. CDR3 in amino acids: CASRPTSPGNTIYF. As DNA, the CDR3 is TGTGCCAGCAGGCCGACGTCCCCTGGAAACACCATATATTTT.

This chain links TRBV30 with TRBJ1-4; a weak D match, TRBD1 (6 bases). V gave up 1 base and J gave up 4 bases, with 10 bases separating them. Germline assignment: CDR1 GTSNPN and CDR2 SVGIG (reference sequence). The CDR3 loop spans 14 amino acids. CDR3 coding DNA: TGTGCCTGGAGTGGCAGGGGCGGTAATGAAAAACTGTTTTTT. Translating gives CAWSGRGGNEKLFF. Full variable domain (missing parts from reference TRBV30 and TRBJ1-4): SQTIHQWPATLVQPVGSPLSLECTVEGTSNPNLYWYRQAAGRGLQLLFYSVGIGQISSEVPQNLSASRPQDRQFILSSKKLLLSDSGFYLCAWSGRGGNEKLFFGSGTQLSVL.

This chain links TRBV5-4 with TRBJ2-1; D not certain. Trimming removed 0 bases from V and 3 bases from J, with 7 bases in between. Per germline, CDR1 SGHNT and CDR2 YYREEE (reference sequence). The CDR3 sequence is 14 residues long. The CDR3 region has the DNA TGTGCCAGCAGCTTGGGGGCTGACTACAATGAGCAGTTCTTC. It is translated as CASSLGADYNEQFF.

The V and J genes are TRBV28 and TRBJ2-7, with D unclear. The V gene's germline CDR1 is MDHEN and CDR2 SYDVKM. Trimming left V 1 base short and J 3 bases short, with 16 bases between. The CDR3 contains 16 residues. The CDR3 is CASSLLALRGRYEQYF. Here the CDR3 DNA reads TGTGCCAGCAGTTTATTGGCGTTGAGAGGACGCTACGAGCAGTACTTC. Full variable domain (outside the CDR3, taken from reference TRBV28 and TRBJ2-7): DVKVTQSSRYLVKRTGEKVFLECVQDMDHENMFWYRQDPGLGLRLIYFSYDVKMKEKGDIPEGYSVSREKKERFSLILESASTNQTSMYLCASSLLALRGRYEQYFGPGTRLTVT.

The gene calls are TRBV7-8 and TRBJ1-1, with 12 bases matching TRBD1. Germline-derived CDR1 and CDR2 are SGHVS and FQNEAQ. Trimming removed 5 bases from V and 0 bases from J; junction bases left unmatched: 7. This CDR3 has 17 amino acids. CDR3: CASSRGTGGFVNTEAFF. The CDR3 region has the DNA TGTGCCAGCAGCAGAGGGACAGGGGGCTTCGTGAACACTGAAGCTTTCTTT.

The chain uses TRBV6-5 and TRBJ2-2; TRBD1 aligns across 10 bases. This CDR3 contains 15 residues. Germline loops: CDR1 MNHEY, CDR2 SVGAGI. The V and J ends lost 6 bases and 3 bases, in that order; junction bases with no gene match: 4. CDR3 sequence (DNA): TGTGCCAGCAGGACAGGGGGCGTCGACACCGGGGAGCTGTTTTTT. This codes for CASRTGGVDTGELFF.

The chain combines TRBV7-2 with TRBJ2-1, with 12 bases fitting TRBD1. This CDR3 has 17 residues. Germline V gene sequence: CDR1 SGHTA, CDR2 FQGNSA. V lost 5 bases, J lost 8 bases, and 13 bases stayed unmatched. CDR3 amino acids: CASSLMSGTGGGDEQFF. DNA of the CDR3: TGTGCCAGCAGCCTAATGTCCGGGACAGGGGGCGGGGATGAGCAGTTCTTC.

This clone was counted once. V is TRBV5-1 and J is TRBJ1-1; D possibly corresponds to TRBD1 (5 bases). Germline CDR1 is SGHRS and CDR2 is YFSETQ. The V end was cut by 0 bases, the J end by 3 bases, with 12 bases between. The CDR3 is made up of 15 amino acids. The CDR3 reads CASSLAGVGDTEAFF. The CDR3 DNA follows: TGCGCCAGCAGCTTGGCTGGGGTGGGGGACACTGAAGCTTTCTTT.

The chain is built from TRBV30 and TRBJ2-5; 7 positions agree with TRBD2. Unmatched junction bases numbered 9, after V lost 2 bases and J lost 9 bases. CDR3 size: 13 residues. The germline V gene encodes CDR1 GTSNPN and CDR2 SVGIG (reference sequence). The CDR3 DNA is TGTGCCTGGAGTCCTGGGGGGGGAGCGTCCCAGTACTTC. This translates into CAWSPGGGASQYF.

The gene calls are TRBV15 and TRBJ1-1, with D hard to call. This CDR3 has 16 residues. CDR1 is LNHNV, CDR2 YYDKDF, per germline (reference sequence). Trimming cost V 0 bases and J 1 base, with 12 bases left between them. Here the CDR3 reads CATSRDSTWGNTEAFF. DNA of the CDR3: TGTGCCACCAGCAGAGACTCGACTTGGGGGAACACTGAAGCTTTCTTT. Filled out from reference TRBV15 and TRBJ1-1, the complete variable domain reads DAMVIQNPRYQVTQFGKPVTLSCSQTLNHNVMYWYQQKSSQAPKLLFHYYDKDFNNEADTPDNFQSRRPNTSFCFLDIRSPGLGDTAMYLCATSRDSTWGNTEAFFGQGTRLTVV.

This clone has only a few counts. The rearrangement joins TRBV28 to TRBJ1-1, with TRBD1 matching over 8 bases. The CDR3 is 14 residues long. Unmatched junction bases numbered 13, after V lost 5 bases and J lost 11 bases. Germline values: CDR1 MDHEN, CDR2 SYDVKM. CDR3 DNA: TGTGCCAGCAGTCCAGGGGACAGGTCAAGCGGGGCTTTCTTT. It yields the protein CASSPGDRSSGAFF.

The rearrangement joins TRBV5-1 to TRBJ1-4; possibly TRBD1 for D (5 bases). This CDR3 has 17 residues. CDR1 SGHRS and CDR2 YFSETQ come from the germline V gene. V lost 3 bases to trimming and J lost 0 bases, with 15 bases between them. The chain's CDR3 is CASSSLADRTTNEKLFF. The CDR3 nucleotides read TGCGCCAGCAGCTCTCTGGCCGACAGAACAACTAATGAAAAACTGTTTTTT.

The V call is TRBV6-5, the J call TRBJ2-2; D is unclear. The CDR3 sequence is 13 residues long. V dropped 2 bases and J dropped 6 bases, with 7 bases sitting between them. CDR1 and CDR2 (germline): MNHEY, SVGAGI. The CDR3 bases are TGTGCCAGCAGTTACCTGTCCCCCGGGGAGCTGTTTTTT. Translating it yields CASSYLSPGELFF.

This clone was found a few times. The V call is TRBV6-1, the J call TRBJ1-1; D possibly corresponds to TRBD1 (5 bases). CDR3 length equals 14 residues. Germline CDR1 is MNHNS and CDR2 is SASEGT. The V end was cut by 3 bases, the J end by 5 bases, with 13 bases between. DNA for the CDR3: TGTGCCAGCAGTGATCGTTGGAGGGGAACTGAAGCTTTCTTT. Translating gives CASSDRWRGTEAFF.

The chain couples TRBV25-1 to TRBJ1-3; D not resolved. Germline values: CDR1 MGHDK, CDR2 SYGVNS. The CDR3 is 15 residues long. Trimming shortened V by 4 bases and J by 5 bases, and 15 bases separated the two germline ends. The CDR3 coding sequence is TGTGCCAGCAGTGGATCCCTTGGACGGCGAAACACCATATATTTT. Translated, it gives CASSGSLGRRNTIYF.

This sequence joins TRBV7-2 and TRBJ1-4; tentatively, D is TRBD1 (5 bases). Germline V gene sequence: CDR1 SGHTA, CDR2 FQGNSA. This CDR3 contains 14 residues. The V end lost 4 bases, the J end lost 0 bases, and 6 bases lay between the germline ends. In DNA form, the CDR3 reads TGTGCCAGCAGCTCAGGGACAACTAATGAAAAACTGTTTTTT. This translates into CASSSGTTNEKLFF. Complete variable domain (other parts from reference TRBV7-2 and TRBJ1-4): GAGVSQSPSNKVTEKGKDVELRCDPISGHTALYWYRQSLGQGLEFLIYFQGNSAPDKSGLPSDRFSAERTGGSVSTLTIQRTQQEDSAVYLCASSSGTTNEKLFFGSGTQLSVL.

This clone was detected a few times. Compared with germline, one end of the junction differs, possibly owing to a read error. The chain couples TRBV18 to TRBJ1-5; a weak D match, TRBD1 (5 bases). Germline CDR1 reads KGHSH; CDR2 reads LQKENI. The CDR3 runs to 15 residues. The CDR3 nucleotides are TGTGCCAGCTCCCCACGGGGGATGGTGGATCAGCCCCAGCATTTT. It specifies CASSPRGMVDQPQHF.

The CDR3 coding sequence is TGTGCCAGCGAGGGGGCTAGCGGGTACAATGAGCAGTTCTTC. Residues: CASEGASGYNEQFF. V usage is TRBV9 and J usage is TRBJ2-1, with a weak D call TRBD2 (8 bases). Per germline, CDR1 SGDLS and CDR2 YYNGEE. Trimming stripped 7 bases from V and 4 bases from J, with 15 bases between. The length of the CDR3 is 14 residues.

This chain links TRBV5-4 with TRBJ1-4; a weak D match, TRBD1 (5 bases). This CDR3 has 14 amino acids. Trimming shortened V by 3 bases and J by 4 bases, and 10 bases separated the two germline ends. The germline gives CDR1 SGHNT, CDR2 YYREEE (reference sequence). CDR3 sequence: CASSWFGGNEKLFF. For the CDR3, the DNA is TGTGCCAGCAGCTGGTTCGGGGGTAATGAAAAACTGTTTTTT.